The 14 T cell receptor beta chains below come from one sample, sequenced in a study of blood T cell repertoires in COVID-19. Generated by immunoSEQ multiplex PCR, the TCRdb table keeps only in-frame clones and is missing some. Among a few hundred thousand clones, approximately 90% were seen once, and the ten largest hold approximately 6.2%. What was sequenced was peripheral blood. These receptors were collected from a man aged 55-75 years who had recovered from COVID-19.

V is TRBV29-1 and J is TRBJ1-2; TRBD1 matches at 7 bases. Germline lookup yields CDR1 SQVTM and CDR2 ANQGSEA. The CDR3 is 20 amino acids. J lost 8 bases, V lost 6 bases, and 33 bases had no gene match. The CDR3 spells CSVLGPLIIGTDDRMEGYTF. CDR3 sequence (DNA): TGCAGCGTCCTGGGGCCCCTCATAATAGGGACAGACGACCGGATGGAGGGCTACACCTTC.

This clone was picked up a small number of times. The V call is TRBV19, the J call TRBJ1-1; maybe TRBD1 (5 bases). CDR1 is LNHDA, CDR2 SQIVND, per germline (reference sequence). The V gene lost 1 base and the J gene lost 1 base, with 10 bases spanning the gap. The CDR3 runs to 15 residues. CDR3 region: CASSIVAGTNTEAFF. In DNA form, the CDR3 reads TGTGCCAGTAGTATAGTTGCGGGGACGAACACTGAAGCTTTCTTT.

The chain couples TRBV12-3 or TRBV12-4 to TRBJ1-1; possibly TRBD1 for D (5 bases). The CDR3 loop spans 13 amino acids. Trimming left V 6 bases short and J 1 base short, with 9 bases between. CDR3 residues: CASRTTGNTEAFF. The CDR3, as DNA: TGTGCCAGCAGAACCACAGGGAACACTGAAGCTTTCTTT.

This rearrangement joins TRBV9 to TRBJ1-2, with D perhaps TRBD1 (6 bases). Germline V gene data show CDR1 as SGDLS and CDR2 as YYNGEE. The CDR3 runs to 19 residues. Trimming removed 4 bases from V and 1 base from J, with 26 bases in between. CDR3 loop: CASSPRPQGHGTVNYGYTF. DNA of the CDR3: TGTGCCAGCAGCCCCCGCCCTCAGGGACATGGAACTGTTAACTATGGCTACACCTTC.

V is TRBV6-5 and J is TRBJ2-1; a weak D match, TRBD1 (6 bases). The ends were cut back, 2 bases at V and 9 bases at J, with 14 bases in the middle. This CDR3 region has 14 residues. The germline V gene encodes CDR1 MNHEY and CDR2 SVGAGI. In DNA form, the CDR3 reads TGTGCCAGCAGTTACAAAGGGGGAGCGGTTGAGCAGTTCTTC. Translation gives CASSYKGGAVEQFF.

The chain links TRBV28 to TRBJ2-7; 9 bases agree with TRBD2. With 6 bases clipped from V and 5 bases from J, the junction kept 2 bases outside the gene matches. The CDR3 sequence is 12 residues long. Germline CDR1 is MDHEN and CDR2 is SYDVKM. This chain's CDR3 is CASSSGGNEQYF. Here the CDR3 DNA reads TGTGCCAGCAGCAGCGGGGGGAACGAGCAGTACTTC.

The chain couples TRBV30 to TRBJ2-2; TRBD2 might be the D (5 bases). V was clipped by 0 bases and J by 7 bases, with 18 bases between them. The CDR3 totals 16 residues. CDR1 and CDR2 (germline): GTSNPN, SVGIG (reference sequence). The CDR3 DNA reads TGTGCCTGGAGTGTAAGGGTTGGGAGTATGAGCGGGGAGCTGTTTTTT. Its translation is CAWSVRVGSMSGELFF.

This sequence joins TRBV4-1 and TRBJ1-1; no definite D call. This CDR3 comprises 14 residues. CDR1 is MGHRA and CDR2 is YSYEKL in the germline V gene. Trimming removed 0 bases at V and 0 bases at J, with 5 bases between. CDR3 protein: CASSQDSMNTEAFF. The CDR3 DNA is TGCGCCAGCAGCCAAGACAGTATGAACACTGAAGCTTTCTTT.

In this sample, this clone turned up a few times. The chain has TRBV4-3 and TRBJ2-5; perhaps TRBD2 as D (6 bases). This CDR3 is 15 amino acids long. Germline lookup yields CDR1 LGHNA and CDR2 YSLEER. V gave up 2 bases and J gave up 4 bases, with 14 bases separating them. The CDR3 nucleotides read TGCGCCAGCAGCCAAATTGGAATCGGGGGAGAGACCCAGTACTTC. It is translated as CASSQIGIGGETQYF.

The V gene is TRBV19, the J gene TRBJ2-2; 7 bases agree with TRBD1. The CDR3 contains 16 residues. The trim removed 8 bases at V and 6 bases at J, leaving 15 bases unmatched. Germline V gene lookup returns CDR1 LNHDA and CDR2 SQIVND (reference sequence). This chain's CDR3 is CASHKGQVAPAGELFF. Here the CDR3 DNA reads TGTGCCAGTCATAAAGGACAGGTCGCGCCCGCCGGGGAGCTGTTTTTT.

The chain has TRBV3-1 (or the pseudogene TRBV3-2) and TRBJ2-7; 8 positions agree with TRBD2. Germline assignment: CDR1 LGHDT and CDR2 YNNKEL (reference sequence). There are 15 residues in the CDR3. The ends lost 4 bases at V and 7 bases at J; junction bases unmatched: 12. The CDR3 sequence: CASSLLPGGEREQYF. In nucleotides, the CDR3 is TGTGCCAGCAGCCTATTACCCGGGGGGGAAAGGGAGCAGTACTTC.

This chain links TRBV10-3 with TRBJ2-1, with D possibly matching TRBD2 (5 bases). The germline gives CDR1 ENHRY, CDR2 SYGVKD. This CDR3 region has 15 residues. V was trimmed by 6 bases and J by 4 bases, leaving 16 bases between them. The CDR3 sequence is CAIRTAPEGYNEQFF. For the CDR3, the DNA is TGTGCCATCAGAACGGCCCCTGAGGGATACAATGAGCAGTTCTTC.

This clone was observed a handful of times. The V and J genes are TRBV6-5 and TRBJ1-2; 8 positions match TRBD1. The germline V gene encodes CDR1 MNHEY and CDR2 SVGAGI. CDR3 size: 12 residues. V lost 5 bases to trimming and J lost 4 bases; unmatched junction nucleotides: 0. DNA for the CDR3: TGTGCCAGCAGTACAGGGGGCTATGGCTACACCTTC. Translated: CASSTGGYGYTF.

The chain recombines TRBV28 with TRBJ1-4; 7 bases are shared with TRBD1. Germline V CDR1 and CDR2: MDHEN, SYDVKM. This CDR3 region has 14 residues. J gave up 8 bases and V 3 bases, and 6 bases lay outside the gene matches. CDR3 amino acids: CASSLARGREKLFF. The CDR3, as DNA: TGTGCCAGCAGTTTGGCCAGGGGGAGGGAAAAACTGTTTTTT.